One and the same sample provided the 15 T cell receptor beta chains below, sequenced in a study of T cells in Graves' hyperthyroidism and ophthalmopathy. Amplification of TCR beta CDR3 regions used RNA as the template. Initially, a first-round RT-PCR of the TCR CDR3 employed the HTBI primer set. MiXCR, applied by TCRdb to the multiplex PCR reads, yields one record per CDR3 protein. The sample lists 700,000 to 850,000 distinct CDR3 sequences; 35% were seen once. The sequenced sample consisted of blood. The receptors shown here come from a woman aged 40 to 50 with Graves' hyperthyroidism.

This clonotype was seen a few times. The CDR3 here is CASNFGRLNTEAFF. CDR3 nucleotide sequence: TGTGCCAGCAATTTTGGAAGATTAAACACTGAAGCTTTCTTT. The chain recombines TRBV27 with TRBJ1-1; no definite D call. Germline V gene data show CDR1 as MNHEY and CDR2 as SMNVEV (reference sequence). This CDR3 is built from 14 residues. V lost 7 bases and J 2 bases, leaving 14 bases between the germline ends.

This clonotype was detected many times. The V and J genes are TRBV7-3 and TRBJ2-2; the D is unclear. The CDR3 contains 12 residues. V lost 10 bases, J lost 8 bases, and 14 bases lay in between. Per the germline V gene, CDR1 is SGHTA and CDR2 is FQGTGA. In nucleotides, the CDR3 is TGTGCCACCCTGTTGTCCCCTGGGGAGCTGTTTTTT. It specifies CATLLSPGELFF.

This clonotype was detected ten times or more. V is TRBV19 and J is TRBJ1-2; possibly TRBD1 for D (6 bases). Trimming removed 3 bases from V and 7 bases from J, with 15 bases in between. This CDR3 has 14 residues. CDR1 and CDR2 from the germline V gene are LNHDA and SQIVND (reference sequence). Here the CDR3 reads CASSIRETGFGYTF. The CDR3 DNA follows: TGTGCCAGTAGTATCAGGGAAACAGGGTTTGGCTACACCTTC.

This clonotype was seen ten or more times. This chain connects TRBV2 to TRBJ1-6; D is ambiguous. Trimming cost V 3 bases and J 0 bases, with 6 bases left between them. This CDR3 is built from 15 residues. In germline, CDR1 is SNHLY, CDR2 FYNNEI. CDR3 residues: CASSERSSYNSPLHF. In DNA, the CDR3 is TGTGCCAGCAGTGAGAGGAGCTCCTATAATTCACCCCTCCACTTT.

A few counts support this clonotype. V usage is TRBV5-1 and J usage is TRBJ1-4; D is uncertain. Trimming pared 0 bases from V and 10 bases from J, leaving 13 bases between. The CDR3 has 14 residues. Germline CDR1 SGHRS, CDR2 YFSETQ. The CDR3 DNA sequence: TGCGCCAGCAGCTTGGAAAAGGTGACTGGAAAACTGTTTTTT. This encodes CASSLEKVTGKLFF.

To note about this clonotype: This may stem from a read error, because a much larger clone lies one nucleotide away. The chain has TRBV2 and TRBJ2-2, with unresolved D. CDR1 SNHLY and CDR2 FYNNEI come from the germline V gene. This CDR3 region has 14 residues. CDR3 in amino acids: CASSGLRNTRELFF. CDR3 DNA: TGTGCCAGCAGTGGGCTCCGGAACACCAGGGAGCTGTTTTTT.

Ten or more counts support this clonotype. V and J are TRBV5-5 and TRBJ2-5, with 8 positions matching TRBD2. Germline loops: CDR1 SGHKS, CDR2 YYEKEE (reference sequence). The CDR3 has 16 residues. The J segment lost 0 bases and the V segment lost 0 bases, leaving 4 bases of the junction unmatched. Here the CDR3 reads CASSLEIAGYQETQYF. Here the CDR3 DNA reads TGTGCCAGCAGCTTGGAAATAGCGGGGTACCAAGAGACCCAGTACTTC.

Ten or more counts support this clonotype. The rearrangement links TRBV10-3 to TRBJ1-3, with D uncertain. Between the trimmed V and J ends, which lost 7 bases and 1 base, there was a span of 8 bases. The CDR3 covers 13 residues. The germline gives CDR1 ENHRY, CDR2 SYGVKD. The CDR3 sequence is CAITQTSGNTIYF. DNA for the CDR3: TGTGCCATCACCCAGACTTCTGGAAACACCATATATTTT.

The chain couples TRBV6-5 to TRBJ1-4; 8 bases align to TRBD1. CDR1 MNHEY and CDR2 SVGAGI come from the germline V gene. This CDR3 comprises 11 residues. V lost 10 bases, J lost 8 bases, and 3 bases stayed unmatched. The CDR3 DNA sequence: TGTGCCATCCGGACAGGGGAAAAACTGTTTTTT. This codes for CAIRTGEKLFF.

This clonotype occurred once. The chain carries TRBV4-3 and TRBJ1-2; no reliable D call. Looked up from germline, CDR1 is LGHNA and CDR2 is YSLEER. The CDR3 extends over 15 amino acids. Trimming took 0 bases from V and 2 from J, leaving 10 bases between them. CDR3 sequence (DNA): TGCGCCAGCAGCCAAGATCGGGAACGAAACTATGGCTACACCTTC. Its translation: CASSQDRERNYGYTF.

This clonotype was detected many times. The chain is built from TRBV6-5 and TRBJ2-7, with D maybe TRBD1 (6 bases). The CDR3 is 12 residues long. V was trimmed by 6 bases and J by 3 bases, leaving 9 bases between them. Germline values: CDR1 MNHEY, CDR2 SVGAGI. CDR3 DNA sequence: TGTGCCAGCAGCGGACAGTTCTACGAGCAGTACTTC. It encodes CASSGQFYEQYF.

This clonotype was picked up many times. The CDR3, as DNA: TGTGCCAGCAGTAGAACCGTCGAGCAGTACTTC. As protein: CASSRTVEQYF. V and J are TRBV6-6 and TRBJ2-7; no firm D call. V was clipped by 5 bases and J by 6 bases, with 8 bases between them. The CDR3 runs 11 residues. Germline V gene sequence: CDR1 MNHNY, CDR2 SVGAGI (reference sequence).

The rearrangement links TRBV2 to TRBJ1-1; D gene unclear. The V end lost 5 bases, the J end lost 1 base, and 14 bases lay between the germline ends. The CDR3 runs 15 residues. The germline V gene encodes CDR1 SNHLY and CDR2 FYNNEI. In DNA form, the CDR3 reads TGTGCCAGCAGTTACACCGGACGGGGGAACACTGAAGCTTTCTTT. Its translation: CASSYTGRGNTEAFF.

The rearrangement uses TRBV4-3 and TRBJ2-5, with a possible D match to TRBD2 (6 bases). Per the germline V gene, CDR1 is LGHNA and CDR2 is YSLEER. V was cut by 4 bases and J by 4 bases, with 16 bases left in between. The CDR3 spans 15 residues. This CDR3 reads CASSLERTMRETQYF. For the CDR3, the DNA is TGCGCCAGCAGCCTTGAAAGGACTATGCGAGAGACCCAGTACTTC.

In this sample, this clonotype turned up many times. Written as DNA, the CDR3 is TGTGCCAGCAGCCAGGAAACAGGGGGCGAGCAGTACTTC. Protein sequence: CASSQETGGEQYF. The chain recombines TRBV7-8 with TRBJ2-7, with TRBD1 matching 8 bases. V was clipped by 5 bases and J by 6 bases; unmatched bases: 6. In germline, CDR1 is SGHVS, CDR2 FQNEAQ. CDR3 length: 13 amino acids. Filled out from reference TRBV7-8 and TRBJ2-7, the complete variable domain reads GAGVSQSPRYKVAKRGQDVALRCDPISGHVSLFWYQQALGQGPEFLTYFQNEAQLDKSGLPSDRFFAERPEGSVSTLKIQRTQQEDSAVYLCASSQETGGEQYFGPGTRLTVT.